This TCR beta chain was recorded in a study of cytomegalovirus exposure and HLA in healthy donors. The germline V and J ends were trimmed by 3 bases and 4 bases, with 10 bases remaining between them. The CDR3 sequence is 15 residues long. Looked up from germline, CDR1 is LNHDA and CDR2 is SQIVND (reference sequence). Nominally healthy donors were sampled, though unrecorded immune exposures were likely. Primers included in the PCR were 60 Vbeta and 13 Jbeta primers. Profiling relied on immunoSEQ multiplex PCR, and the TCRdb table lists in-frame clones only, not all of them. The data contain more than 150,000 clones, over 70% of them seen just once; the ten biggest clones take up around 2.1%. A word on this clone: The antigen remains unidentified.

Whole-study findings and limits: In vitro assays verified that a few CMV-associated chains recognized CMV antigens specifically. Later analysis identified around 15,000 TCR beta sequences associated with HLA alleles, using a false discovery rate threshold of 0.05.

The receptor was derived from a woman aged 18-35 years in good health and CMV-seropositive. Sequencing used PBMCs. The V gene is TRBV19, the J gene TRBJ2-6; no firm D call. CDR3 DNA: TGTGCCAGTAGTATCACGGGTTCCGGGGCCAACGTCCTGACTTTC. Protein sequence: CASSITGSGANVLTF.